The clone carrying this T cell receptor (beta chain) appeared a few times. What it binds is unknown. The ends lost 5 bases at V and 4 bases at J; junction bases unmatched: 2. CDR3 size: 12 residues. Germline lookup yields CDR1 MNHEY and CDR2 SVGAGI. It was with 60 Vbeta and 13 Jbeta primers that the PCR ran. Assay: immunoSEQ multiplex PCR; the TCRdb copy retains only in-frame clones and omits some. The table has 130,000 to 150,000 clones, 78% seen once. This entry comes from a study of cytomegalovirus exposure and HLA in healthy donors. Findings and limits, study-wide: Earlier findings revealed that most TCR beta V segments proved productive either about 87% or about 30% of the time. It was in a later analysis that TCR association rates were seen to vary by HLA locus, highest for DRB1 and lowest for HLA-C.

This TCR was recovered from a male donor in good health and CMV-seronegative. The sequenced sample was PBMCs. The chain recombines TRBV6-5 with TRBJ2-7; 7 bases fit TRBD2. DNA of the CDR3: TGTGCCAGCAGTAGGGACTATTACGAGCAGTACTTC. This translates into CASSRDYYEQYF.